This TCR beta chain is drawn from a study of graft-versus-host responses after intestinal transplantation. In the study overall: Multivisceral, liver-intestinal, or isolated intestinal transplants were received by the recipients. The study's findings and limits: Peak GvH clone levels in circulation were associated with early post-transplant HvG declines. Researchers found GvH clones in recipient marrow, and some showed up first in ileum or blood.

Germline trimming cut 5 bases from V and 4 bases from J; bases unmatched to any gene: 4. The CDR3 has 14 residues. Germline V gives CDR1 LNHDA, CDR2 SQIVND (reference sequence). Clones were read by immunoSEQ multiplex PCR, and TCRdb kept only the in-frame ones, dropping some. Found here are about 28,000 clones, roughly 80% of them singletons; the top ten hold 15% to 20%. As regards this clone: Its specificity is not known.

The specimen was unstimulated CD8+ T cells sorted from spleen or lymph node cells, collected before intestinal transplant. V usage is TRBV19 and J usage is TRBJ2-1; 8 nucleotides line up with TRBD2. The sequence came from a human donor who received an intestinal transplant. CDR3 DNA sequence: TGTGCCAGTAGTGAAGCGGGGGTGTACAATGAGCAGTTCTTC. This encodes CASSEAGVYNEQFF.